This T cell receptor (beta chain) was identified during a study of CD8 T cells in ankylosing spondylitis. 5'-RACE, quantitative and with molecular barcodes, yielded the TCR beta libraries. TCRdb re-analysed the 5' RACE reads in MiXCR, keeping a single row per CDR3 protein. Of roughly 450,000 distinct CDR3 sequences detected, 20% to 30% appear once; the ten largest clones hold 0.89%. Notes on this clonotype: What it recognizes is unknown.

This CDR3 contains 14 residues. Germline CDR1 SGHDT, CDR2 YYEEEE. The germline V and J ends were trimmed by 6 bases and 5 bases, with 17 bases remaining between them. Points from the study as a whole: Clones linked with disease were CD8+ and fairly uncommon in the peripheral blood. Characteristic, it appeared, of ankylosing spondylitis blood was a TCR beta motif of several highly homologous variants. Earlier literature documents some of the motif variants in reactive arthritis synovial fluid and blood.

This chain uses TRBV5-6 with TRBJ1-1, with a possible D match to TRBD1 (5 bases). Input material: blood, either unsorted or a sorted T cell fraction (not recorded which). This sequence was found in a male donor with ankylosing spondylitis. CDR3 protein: CASTKIQGGTEAFF. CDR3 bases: TGTGCCAGCACCAAGATCCAGGGAGGGACTGAAGCTTTCTTT.